These 19 T cell receptor beta chains share one sample of origin, sequenced in a study of post-analysis software for immune sequencing data. Overall study results and limits: A handful of TRBV segments were significantly more frequent in patients than in controls. TRBV5-6, TRBV5-1 and TRBV20-1 were among these segments.

These TCRs are of unknown antigen specificity. Unique molecular identifiers were carried by the TCR beta cDNA libraries. TCRdb re-called the PCR reads through MiXCR, storing one row per CDR3 protein. The data contain 650,000 to 900,000 distinct CDR3 sequences, around 46% of them singletons. What was sequenced was blood. All receptors come from a girl between 5 and 17 years old with multiple sclerosis.

This sequence joins TRBV20-1 and TRBJ2-3; D unclear. The germline CDR1 and CDR2 sequences are DFQATT and SNEGSKA (reference sequence). The V gene lost 5 bases and the J gene lost 0 bases, with 12 bases spanning the gap. The CDR3 has 14 residues. The DNA for the CDR3 is TGCAGTGCTCATACCTCATCAAGCACAGATACGCAGTATTTT. Translated: CSAHTSSSTDTQYF.

The chain links TRBV6-5 to TRBJ2-4; 7 bases fit TRBD2. The J call may be in error: the DNA end matches TRBJ2-7 better. This CDR3 region has 15 residues. Germline assignment: CDR1 MNHEY and CDR2 SVGAGI. The CDR3 DNA is TGTGCCAGCAGTACCCTCAGGGAGGGGTTCTACGAGCAGTACTTC. It is translated as CASSTLREGFYEQYF.

The sample holds a few counts of this clonotype. The chain recombines TRBV10-2 with TRBJ2-1; perhaps TRBD1 as D (5 bases). The ends were cut back, 5 bases at V and 6 bases at J, with 17 bases in the middle. The germline gives CDR1 WSHSY, CDR2 SAAADI. This CDR3 contains 15 residues. CDR3 amino acids: CASSSTVEYLNEQFF. CDR3 nucleotides: TGCGCCAGCAGTTCGACAGTAGAGTATCTCAATGAGCAGTTCTTC.

The chain joins TRBV6-5 to TRBJ2-5; 12 nucleotides match TRBD1. The CDR3 loop spans 15 amino acids. The J segment lost 5 bases and the V segment lost 8 bases, leaving 9 bases of the junction unmatched. Germline CDR1 MNHEY, CDR2 SVGAGI. The CDR3 spells CASCRDRGRSETQYF. The CDR3 DNA reads as TGTGCCAGCTGCCGGGACAGGGGGCGCAGTGAGACCCAGTACTTC.

The chain combines TRBV12-3 or TRBV12-4 with TRBJ2-7, with 11 bases that match TRBD2. V was clipped by 6 bases and J by 2 bases; unmatched bases: 6. The CDR3 consists of 15 residues. The CDR3 DNA sequence: TGTGCCAGCAGGTCCGGGACTAGCGGCCCCTACGAGCAGTACTTC. This gives the protein CASRSGTSGPYEQYF.

This clonotype was found a few times. The chain recombines TRBV27 with TRBJ2-7, with D unresolved. CDR1 is MNHEY, CDR2 SMNVEV, per germline (reference sequence). V lost 9 bases and J lost 7, with 19 bases in between. There are 13 residues in the CDR3. The CDR3 here is CASADAPPREQYF. In DNA, the CDR3 is TGTGCCAGTGCGGACGCTCCGCCTAGGGAGCAGTACTTC.

In this sample, this clonotype turned up a few times. The chain links TRBV20-1 to TRBJ1-1, with TRBD1 as a possible D gene (6 bases). This CDR3 region has 15 residues. Trimming removed 2 bases from V and 1 base from J, with 14 bases in between. Germline V gene sequence: CDR1 DFQATT, CDR2 SNEGSKA (reference sequence). CDR3 sequence reads: CSARNHGTPNTEAFF. CDR3 bases: TGCAGTGCTAGAAACCACGGGACACCGAACACTGAAGCTTTCTTT.

This chain uses TRBV5-8 with TRBJ2-1, with D possibly TRBD2 on 6 matching bases. The germline V gene has CDR1 SGHTS and CDR2 YDEGEE. V was pared by 7 bases and J by 10 bases, with 12 bases between. The CDR3 is made up of 11 amino acids. Here the CDR3 reads CASRDFVEQFF. CDR3 DNA: TGTGCCAGCCGGGACTTCGTGGAGCAGTTCTTC.

Note on this clonotype: The germline gene is not matched at one end of the junction; a read error may be the cause. J is TRBJ2-1 and V is TRBV7-9, with D tentatively TRBD2 (5 bases). From germline, CDR1 is SEHNR and CDR2 FQNEAQ (reference sequence). The CDR3 has 14 amino acids. The CDR3 DNA is TGTGCCAGCAGACGGACCGAGAACACCGGGGAGCTGTTCTTC. Its protein product is CASRRTENTGELFF.

This clonotype was recorded a few times. The chain is built from TRBV12-3 or TRBV12-4 and TRBJ2-7; 8 bases are a match to TRBD2. The CDR3 totals 14 residues. The V and J ends lost 11 bases and 6 bases, in that order; junction bases with no gene match: 15. The CDR3 sequence: CASSTSVKTFEQYF. DNA for the CDR3: TGTGCCTCATCGACTAGCGTGAAAACTTTCGAGCAGTACTTC.

The chain employs TRBV7-9 and TRBJ1-1, with D perhaps TRBD1 (5 bases). The CDR3 length is 15 residues. Germline CDR1 is SEHNR and CDR2 is FQNEAQ (reference sequence). V was trimmed by 5 bases and J by 1 base, leaving 14 bases between them. The chain's CDR3 is CASSPSDTGNTEAFF. CDR3 in DNA: TGTGCCAGCAGCCCCTCGGACACAGGGAACACTGAAGCTTTCTTT.

This clonotype was counted ten times or more. CDR3 nucleotide sequence: TGTGCCAGCAGTCCTAGACAGGGGGGAGAGACCCAGTACTTC. It codes for CASSPRQGGETQYF. The rearrangement joins TRBV12-3 or TRBV12-4 to TRBJ2-5; the match to TRBD1 covers 9 bases. This CDR3 is built from 14 residues. The V segment lost 5 bases and the J segment 4 bases; nucleotides outside the gene matches: 5.

The genes are TRBV25-1 and TRBJ2-6; 9 nucleotides agree with TRBD2. Looked up from germline, CDR1 is MGHDK and CDR2 is SYGVNS. The CDR3 has 16 amino acids. V gave up 5 bases and J gave up 9 bases; unmatched junction bases: 11. This chain's CDR3 is CASSSWREGPGNVLTF. Here the CDR3 DNA reads TGTGCCAGCAGTTCGTGGCGGGAGGGCCCGGGCAACGTCCTGACTTTC.

V and J are TRBV3-1 and TRBJ2-7, with TRBD2 matching over 7 bases. This CDR3 has 17 amino acids. Unmatched junction bases numbered 8, after V lost 0 bases and J lost 0 bases. Germline assignment: CDR1 LGHDT and CDR2 YNNKEL (reference sequence). The chain's CDR3 is CASSQDGSSGISYEQYF. The CDR3 DNA sequence: TGTGCCAGCAGCCAAGATGGATCTAGCGGAATCTCCTACGAGCAGTACTTC.

The V call is TRBV7-3, the J call TRBJ2-7, with D maybe TRBD1 (6 bases). Germline lookup yields CDR1 SGHTA and CDR2 FQGTGA. Trimming pared 0 bases from V and 2 bases from J, leaving 11 bases between. The CDR3 extends over 15 amino acids. This CDR3 reads CASSLTQGPTYEQYF. The CDR3 DNA sequence: TGTGCCAGCAGCTTAACACAGGGTCCCACCTACGAGCAGTACTTC.

This clonotype was picked up a small number of times. The chain combines TRBV10-2 with TRBJ2-2; 9 bases are a match to TRBD1. CDR3 length: 15 residues. The V gene's germline CDR1 is WSHSY and CDR2 SAAADI. The V and J ends lost 7 bases and 4 bases, in that order; junction bases with no gene match: 7. The CDR3 region has the DNA TGCGCCAGCACTTGGACAGGGGCGACCACCGGGGAGCTGTTTTTT. Its protein is CASTWTGATTGELFF.

The chain uses TRBV20-1 and TRBJ2-7; no clear D gene. V lost 5 bases, J lost 3 bases, and 14 bases lay in between. The CDR3 is 13 residues long. Germline V CDR1 and CDR2: DFQATT, SNEGSKA (reference sequence). CDR3 sequence: CSAQRSLGYEQYF. CDR3 bases: TGCAGTGCTCAGCGTTCCCTCGGCTACGAGCAGTACTTC.

The table lists this clonotype with many counts. The V call is TRBV20-1, the J call TRBJ2-5; D perhaps matches TRBD2 (6 bases). From germline, CDR1 is DFQATT and CDR2 SNEGSKA (reference sequence). The V gene lost 0 bases and the J gene lost 5 bases, with 22 bases spanning the gap. This CDR3 contains 17 residues. Written as DNA, the CDR3 is TGCAGTGCTAGAGAAGGGAGGCGCTGGGTTGGCCGGGAGACCCAGTACTTC. This gives the protein CSAREGRRWVGRETQYF.

The V gene is TRBV3-1, the J gene TRBJ2-4; the match to TRBD2 covers 9 bases. The J call may be incorrect, as the DNA end agrees better with TRBJ2-7. The length of the CDR3 is 13 residues. The germline V gene has CDR1 LGHDT and CDR2 YNNKEL (reference sequence). The CDR3 nucleotides are TGTGCCAGCAGCCAGGGGACTAGCATCGAGCAGTACTTC. Translation gives CASSQGTSIEQYF.